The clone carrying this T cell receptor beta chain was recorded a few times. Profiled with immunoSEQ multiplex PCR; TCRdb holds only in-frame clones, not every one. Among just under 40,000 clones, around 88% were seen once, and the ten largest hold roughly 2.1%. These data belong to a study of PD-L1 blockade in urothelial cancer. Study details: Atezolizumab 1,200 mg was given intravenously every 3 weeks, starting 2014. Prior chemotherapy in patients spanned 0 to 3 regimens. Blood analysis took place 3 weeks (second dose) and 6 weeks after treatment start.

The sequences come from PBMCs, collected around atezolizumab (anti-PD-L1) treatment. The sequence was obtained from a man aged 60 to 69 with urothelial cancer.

CDR3 in amino acids: CASSLGGITYEQYF. CDR3 in DNA: TGTGCCAGCAGTTTAGGGGGGATTACCTACGAGCAGTACTTC. The rearrangement joins TRBV27 to TRBJ2-7, with D possibly being TRBD2 (6 bases). Trimming took off 2 bases at V and 2 bases at J, with 10 bases between the two ends. Germline CDR1 reads MNHEY; CDR2 reads SMNVEV (reference sequence). CDR3 length: 14 amino acids.